This T cell receptor (beta chain) derives from a study of memory CD4+ T cells and cytomegalovirus serostatus. Study-level information: This sample comes from healthy Belgian adults, several CMV seropositive, 20 to 25 seronegative.

In the case of this clone: What it binds is not known. The germline gene is not matched at one end of the junction; a read error may be the cause.

Study-wide findings and caveats: The CMV-associated TCR signature appears largely within the CD4+ memory repertoire.

Single viable CD3+CD4+CD8-CD45RO+ cells were sorted as the memory CD4+ T cells. Positive selection with CD4 microbeads enriched total CD4+ T cells. Clones were read by immunoSEQ multiplex PCR, and TCRdb kept only the in-frame ones, dropping some. The sample contains about 52,000 clones, more than 70% of which appear only once. This receptor was obtained from an adult in good health and CMV-seropositive. The sequenced sample was memory CD4+ T cells from blood.

As DNA, the CDR3 is TGTGCCAGCAGCCTCCTCTTGACCCGAGCGGGGCACTTC. Its translation is CASSLLLTRAGHF. V usage is TRBV11-2 and J usage is TRBJ1-2; D possibly corresponds to TRBD1 (5 bases). The CDR3 runs 13 residues. The V gene's germline CDR1 is SGHAT and CDR2 FQNNGV.